This is a list of T cell receptor beta chains from one sample in a study of glioma-infiltrating T cells after dendritic cell vaccination. Method: immunoSEQ multiplex PCR; TCRdb's copy keeps in-frame clones and lacks some. The table lists 98,000 or so clones, over 80% of them singletons. This material consisted of blood, taken after dendritic cell vaccination. The receptors stem from a human donor with glioblastoma. Each CDR3 is given with its conserved first and last residue. The listing skips clone size in some rows; elsewhere it reads once, few, many or a size class.

clone_size j_call v_call cdr3_aa
- TRBJ1-5 TRBV18 CASSPSTGGQDQPQHF
- TRBJ2-3 TRBV6-1 CATIGLAGGTDTQYF
- TRBJ2-1 TRBV2 CASSEARGGLNYEQFF
- TRBJ2-1 TRBV5-1 CASSLAGANPNEQFF
- TRBJ1-2 TRBV2 CASSEAFRDIYGYTF
- TRBJ2-7 TRBV19 CASTPGTGPHEQYF
- TRBJ1-2 TRBV5-6 CASSPNPAAAGGYTF
- TRBJ2-7 TRBV10-1 CASSEGTGIHEQYF
- TRBJ2-1 TRBV5-1 CASSPRRTSYNEQFF
- TRBJ2-7 TRBV20-1 CSATTYEQYF
once TRBJ2-7 TRBV19 CASLGRGGQYF
- TRBJ1-2 TRBV9 CASSVRDRGQPYGYTF
- TRBJ1-5 TRBV19 CASTLTGGGQPQHF
- TRBJ2-1 TRBV5-1 CASSLLAGEGYEQFF
- TRBJ1-2 TRBV2 CASSSDGYGYTF
- TRBJ1-5 TRBV5-1 CASSEQGLQSQPQHF
- TRBJ2-7 TRBV7-9 CASSWVEHEQYF
few TRBJ2-7 TRBV2 CASSRQGSEQYF
- TRBJ2-1 TRBV18 CASSPNLAGAGYNEQFF